This TCR beta chain emerged from a study of blood T cell repertoires in COVID-19. On the study more broadly: Some COVID-19 samples were acute and others convalescent; all came from the United States, Italy and Spain. In each case, the material was cDNA or gDNA derived from T cells, B-cell-depleted T cells, or PBMCs.

Original processing methods: Reference gene primers were amplified, and this amplification served to estimate nucleated cell counts. Using immunoSEQ multiplex PCR, the repertoire was profiled, and TCRdb retains in-frame clones only, with some absent. V and J calls and clone size are copied from that table; D and trimming were computed from the DNA. The profile shows about 200,000 clones, 85% of them singletons. The V end lost 0 bases, the J end lost 5 bases, and 10 bases lay between the germline ends. The germline gives CDR1 MNHEY, CDR2 SVGAGI. The CDR3 consists of 15 residues. The Seattle site enrolled patients during active infection and followed them longitudinally.

This TCR came from a man aged 60 to 75 with COVID-19, enrolled during active disease. The sequencing input was peripheral blood. The chain joins TRBV6-5 to TRBJ2-2; a possible D gene is TRBD1 (5 bases). CDR3 nucleotides: TGTGCCAGCAGTTACTCGGGGCTTATGACCGGGGAGCTGTTTTTT. It is translated as CASSYSGLMTGELFF.